The 26 T cell receptor beta chains listed next were all sequenced from one sample in a study of T cell repertoires in cytomegalovirus infection. Antigen specificity for these receptors is unknown. Via MiXCR, TCRdb re-called the reads, giving one row per CDR3 protein. This sample has nearly 700,000 distinct CDR3 sequences, with around 35% found just once. The sequences come from cultured PBMCs, collected from culture after CMV antigen stimulation. These receptors were taken from a human donor in good health (CMV status not recorded). Some clones in this sample may be carry-over from other donors' samples.

In this sample, this clonotype turned up a few times. The chain carries TRBV7-9 and TRBJ2-3; TRBD1 matches 7 bases. Germline V lookup: CDR1 SEHNR, CDR2 FQNEAQ (reference sequence). The junction had 9 bases not matched to a gene; V was cut back by 5 bases and J by 1 base. This CDR3 region has 16 residues. CDR3 nucleotides: TGTGCCAGCAGCACCCCGACAGGGTATGGCACAGATACGCAGTATTTT. Its protein is CASSTPTGYGTDTQYF.

This chain links TRBV5-4 with TRBJ1-2; tentative D call: TRBD1 (5 bases). Germline V gene sequence: CDR1 SGHNT, CDR2 YYREEE (reference sequence). V gave up 9 bases and J gave up 0 bases, with 18 bases separating them. The CDR3 loop spans 15 amino acids. The CDR3 DNA is TGTGCCAATACAGCGGGGCCCTCAGCTAACTATGGCTACACCTTC. Its translation: CANTAGPSANYGYTF.

This clonotype was observed once. The chain joins TRBV5-1 to TRBJ2-2; TRBD2 is a possible D gene (5 bases). With 0 bases removed from V and 7 bases from J, the gap between germline ends came to 10 bases. CDR3 size: 14 residues. The germline V gene encodes CDR1 SGHRS and CDR2 YFSETQ. CDR3 in DNA: TGCGCCAGCAGCTTGGCCGCGGCGGGCGGGGAGCTGTTTTTT. Translation gives CASSLAAAGGELFF.

A few counts support this clonotype. This chain connects TRBV7-9 to TRBJ2-3; weak D call: TRBD1 (6 bases). The length of the CDR3 is 15 residues. Trimming removed 4 bases at V and 6 bases at J, with 17 bases between. From germline, CDR1 is SEHNR and CDR2 FQNEAQ (reference sequence). CDR3 region: CASSSTGPPHDTQYF. The CDR3 DNA reads as TGTGCCAGCAGCTCTACAGGGCCTCCCCACGATACGCAGTATTTT.

This clonotype was detected only a few times. The V and J genes are TRBV7-9 and TRBJ1-6, with D unclear. The V gene's germline CDR1 is SEHNR and CDR2 FQNEAQ (reference sequence). The CDR3 is 17 amino acids. V was trimmed by 5 bases and J by 8 bases, leaving 22 bases between them. CDR3 sequence (DNA): TGTGCCAGCAGCCCTAGTCCCCTACGCTTCTCGGATTCACCCCTCCACTTT. Amino acid sequence: CASSPSPLRFSDSPLHF.

This clonotype was detected a few times. The genes are TRBV12-3 or TRBV12-4 and TRBJ2-1; the match to TRBD2 covers 14 bases. Unmatched junction bases numbered 12, after V lost 5 bases and J lost 0 bases. The CDR3 extends over 20 amino acids. CDR3 protein: CASSPGTSGGSFSSYNEQFF. The CDR3 nucleotides read TGTGCCAGCAGTCCGGGGACTAGCGGGGGTAGTTTTAGCTCCTACAATGAGCAGTTCTTC.

DNA for the CDR3: TGTGCCACCAGTGGTCCAGGGACAGGCCAGGATCAGCCCCAGCATTTT. Its translation: CATSGPGTGQDQPQHF. J is TRBJ1-5 and V is TRBV24-1, with 8 bases aligning to TRBD1. The trim removed 5 bases at V and 5 bases at J, leaving 10 bases unmatched. The CDR3 consists of 16 residues. Germline-derived CDR1 and CDR2 are KGHDR and SFDVKD.

CDR3 DNA sequence: TGTGCCAGCAGCTCCGAAATCTCCTACGAGCAGTACTTC. Protein: CASSSEISYEQYF. This chain joins TRBV7-9 and TRBJ2-7; no reliable D call. Trimming removed 4 bases at V and 0 bases at J, with 7 bases between. Germline V CDR1 and CDR2: SEHNR, FQNEAQ (reference sequence). The CDR3 consists of 13 residues. Drawing the rest from reference TRBV7-9 and TRBJ2-7, the complete variable domain is DTGVSQNPRHKITKRGQNVTFRCDPISEHNRLYWYRQTLGQGPEFLTYFQNEAQLEKSRLLSDRFSAERPKGSFSTLEIQRTEQGDSAMYLCASSSEISYEQYFGPGTRLTVT.

The chain is built from TRBV7-6 and TRBJ2-2; TRBD2 is a possible D gene (6 bases). This CDR3 spans 13 amino acids. The germline V gene has CDR1 SGHVS and CDR2 FNYEAQ. Trimming left V 3 bases short and J 10 bases short, with 12 bases between. CDR3 residues: CASSLKGGKELFF. For the CDR3, the DNA is TGTGCCAGCAGCTTGAAGGGCGGGAAGGAGCTGTTTTTT.

This chain links TRBV20-1 with TRBJ1-5; D might be TRBD1 (5 bases). The CDR3 loop spans 12 amino acids. V lost 5 bases, J lost 9 bases, and 14 bases lay in between. The germline CDR1 and CDR2 sequences are DFQATT and SNEGSKA (reference sequence). CDR3 sequence: CSAARGTRPQHF. CDR3 coding DNA: TGCAGTGCTGCCCGGGGGACGAGGCCCCAGCATTTT.

This sequence joins TRBV6-6 and TRBJ1-3, with D uncertain. This CDR3 is 12 amino acids long. The germline V and J ends were trimmed by 5 bases and 4 bases, with 6 bases remaining between them. In germline, CDR1 is MNHNY, CDR2 SVGAGI (reference sequence). DNA for the CDR3: TGTGCCAGCAGTGACGTGGGAAACACCATATATTTT. This sequence encodes CASSDVGNTIYF.

The rearrangement uses TRBV5-6 and TRBJ2-7, with D tentatively TRBD2 (5 bases). Germline V gene data show CDR1 as SGHDT and CDR2 as YYEEEE. The CDR3 is made up of 14 amino acids. Trimming stripped 2 bases from V and 3 bases from J, with 12 bases between. In DNA form, the CDR3 reads TGTGCCAGCAGCTTTTCCGGGATATACTACGAGCAGTACTTC. Translation: CASSFSGIYYEQYF.

This clonotype was detected a few times. The chain couples TRBV7-9 to TRBJ1-2; D gene uncertain. Trimming stripped 3 bases from V and 0 bases from J, with 11 bases between. Per the germline V gene, CDR1 is SEHNR and CDR2 is FQNEAQ (reference sequence). This CDR3 is built from 15 residues. CDR3: CASSLGRYSNYGYTF. As DNA, the CDR3 is TGTGCCAGCAGCTTGGGCAGGTACTCTAACTATGGCTACACCTTC.

The chain joins TRBV10-3 to TRBJ1-5, with 7 bases lining up with TRBD1. CDR1 is ENHRY and CDR2 is SYGVKD in the germline V gene. The CDR3 is 16 amino acids. J was trimmed by 4 bases and V by 0 bases; bases with no gene match: 6. In DNA, the CDR3 is TGTGCCATCAGTGAGTCACCCGGGACAGAGAATCAGCCCCAGCATTTT. Translating it yields CAISESPGTENQPQHF.

To note about this clonotype: A read error may account for a junction end that differs from germline. This rearrangement joins TRBV6-5 to TRBJ1-1; a possible D gene is TRBD1 (5 bases). The CDR3 loop spans 18 amino acids. From germline, CDR1 is MNHEY and CDR2 SVGAGI. The DNA of the CDR3 is TGTGCCGGCAGTTACGGGGGGGGGGGGGGGGGGTTCGGCACTGAAGCTTTCTTT. It is translated as CAGSYGGGGGGFGTEAFF.

The sample holds a few counts of this clonotype. CDR3 protein: CASTHWAGTYEQYF. CDR3 bases: TGTGCCAGCACCCACTGGGCGGGGACCTACGAGCAGTACTTC. V usage is TRBV6-2 or TRBV6-3 and J usage is TRBJ2-7; TRBD2 might be the D (6 bases). The CDR3 is 14 amino acids. Germline values: CDR1 MNHEY, CDR2 SVGEGT. V was shortened by 7 bases and J by 2 bases, with 15 bases between the two germline ends.

A few counts support this clonotype. The chain links TRBV7-2 to TRBJ2-1, with 10 bases that match TRBD1. Germline V CDR1 and CDR2: SGHTA, FQGNSA. Germline trimming cut 5 bases from V and 8 bases from J; bases unmatched to any gene: 9. This CDR3 has 15 amino acids. The DNA of the CDR3 is TGTGCCAGCAGCCTGACAGGGGGCGAGTTGGATGAGCAGTTCTTC. Amino acids: CASSLTGGELDEQFF.

This clonotype turned up a few times. The genes are TRBV20-1 and TRBJ2-5; possible D gene TRBD2, 5 bases. Germline V gives CDR1 DFQATT, CDR2 SNEGSKA (reference sequence). The length of the CDR3 is 12 residues. Trimming shortened V by 5 bases and J by 1 base, and 8 bases separated the two germline ends. CDR3 residues: CSAERAQETQYF. The CDR3 DNA reads as TGCAGTGCTGAGAGGGCCCAAGAGACCCAGTACTTC.

In its sample, this clonotype was seen once. The chain combines TRBV2 with TRBJ1-3; no clear D gene. V lost 1 base to trimming and J lost 0 bases, with 7 bases between them. The CDR3 spans 15 residues. CDR1 SNHLY and CDR2 FYNNEI come from the germline V gene. CDR3 in amino acids: CASSEGYSSGNTIYF. The CDR3 region has the DNA TGTGCCAGCAGTGAAGGGTACAGCTCTGGAAACACCATATATTTT.

This clonotype showed up just a few times. The chain combines TRBV7-2 with TRBJ2-5; 10 bases are shared with TRBD2. The CDR3 extends over 16 amino acids. The V gene end was trimmed by 5 bases and the J gene end by 5 bases; junction bases not matched to a gene: 11. From germline, CDR1 is SGHTA and CDR2 FQGNSA. The CDR3 here is CASSPAGGITWETQYF. The CDR3 DNA reads as TGTGCCAGCAGCCCAGCGGGGGGGATCACATGGGAGACCCAGTACTTC.

This clonotype was recorded at least ten times. This sequence joins TRBV7-2 and TRBJ1-2, with D possibly being TRBD1 (5 bases). V lost 2 bases, J lost 1 base, and 14 bases lay in between. The CDR3 runs to 16 residues. Germline CDR1 is SGHTA and CDR2 is FQGNSA. CDR3 nucleotide sequence: TGTGCCAGCAGCTTACCCCGAGAGACAGATAACTATGGCTACACCTTC. Protein sequence: CASSLPRETDNYGYTF.

The chain recombines TRBV18 with TRBJ1-4, with unresolved D. The germline V gene encodes CDR1 KGHSH and CDR2 LQKENI. Trimming took off 5 bases at V and 0 bases at J, with 13 bases between the two ends. The CDR3 covers 16 residues. The CDR3 DNA sequence: TGTGCCAGCTCATCCAAGACCGCTACAACTAATGAAAAACTGTTTTTT. Translated: CASSSKTATTNEKLFF.

This clonotype was detected ten times or more. The rearrangement links TRBV27 to TRBJ1-1; D perhaps matches TRBD1 (6 bases). Trimming pared 2 bases from V and 1 base from J, leaving 8 bases between. The V gene's germline CDR1 is MNHEY and CDR2 SMNVEV (reference sequence). CDR3 length equals 14 residues. The CDR3 protein is CASSLRGGNTEAFF. For the CDR3, the DNA is TGTGCCAGCAGTTTAAGGGGGGGGAACACTGAAGCTTTCTTT.

The sample holds many counts of this clonotype. V and J are TRBV7-2 and TRBJ1-2; tentatively, D is TRBD1 (5 bases). Looked up from germline, CDR1 is SGHTA and CDR2 is FQGNSA. The CDR3 extends over 13 amino acids. Between the trimmed V and J ends, which lost 2 bases and 5 bases, there was a span of 9 bases. CDR3: CASSLSAGYGYTF. Here the CDR3 DNA reads TGTGCCAGCAGCTTATCTGCAGGGTATGGCTACACCTTC.

This chain joins TRBV12-3 or TRBV12-4 and TRBJ1-1; D may be TRBD1 (6 bases). The V end was cut by 4 bases, the J end by 0 bases, with 9 bases between. The CDR3 consists of 14 residues. CDR3 region: CASSWDILNTEAFF. In DNA, the CDR3 is TGTGCCAGCAGTTGGGACATCCTGAACACTGAAGCTTTCTTT.

This clonotype was counted between two and nine times. The chain combines TRBV7-9 with TRBJ2-3; possibly TRBD1 or TRBD2 for D (7 bases each). Trimming took 4 bases from V and 7 from J, leaving 24 bases between them. This CDR3 contains 17 residues. Germline V gives CDR1 SEHNR, CDR2 FQNEAQ (reference sequence). The CDR3 DNA sequence: TGTGCCAGCAGCTCCCAGGGGGACCCGACTAGCCGTTATACGCAGTATTTT. Protein sequence: CASSSQGDPTSRYTQYF.